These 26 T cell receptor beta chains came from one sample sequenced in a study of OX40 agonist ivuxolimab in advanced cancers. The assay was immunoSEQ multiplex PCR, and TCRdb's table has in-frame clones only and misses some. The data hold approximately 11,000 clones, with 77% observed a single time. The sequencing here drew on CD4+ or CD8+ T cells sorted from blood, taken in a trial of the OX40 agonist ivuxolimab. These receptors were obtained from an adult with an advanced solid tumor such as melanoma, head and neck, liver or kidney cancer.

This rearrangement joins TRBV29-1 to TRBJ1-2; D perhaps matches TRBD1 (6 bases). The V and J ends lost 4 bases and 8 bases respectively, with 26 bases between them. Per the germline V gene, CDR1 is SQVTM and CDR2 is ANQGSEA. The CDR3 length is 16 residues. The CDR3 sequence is CSVVKGDGQLLSGYTF. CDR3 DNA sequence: TGCAGCGTTGTTAAGGGAGACGGACAGCTTCTATCCGGCTACACCTTC. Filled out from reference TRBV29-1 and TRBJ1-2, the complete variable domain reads SAVISQKPSRDICQRGTSLTIQCQVDSQVTMMFWYRQQPGQSLTLIATANQGSEATYESGFVIDKFPISRPNLTFSTLTVSNMSPEDSSIYLCSVVKGDGQLLSGYTFGSGTRLTVV.

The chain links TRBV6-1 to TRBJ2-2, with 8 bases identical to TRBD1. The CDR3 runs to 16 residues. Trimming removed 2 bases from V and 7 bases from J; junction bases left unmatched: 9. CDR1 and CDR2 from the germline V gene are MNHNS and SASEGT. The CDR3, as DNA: TGTGCCAGCAGTGAAAGCATGGCAGGGGGCTTCGGGGAGCTGTTTTTT. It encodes CASSESMAGGFGELFF.

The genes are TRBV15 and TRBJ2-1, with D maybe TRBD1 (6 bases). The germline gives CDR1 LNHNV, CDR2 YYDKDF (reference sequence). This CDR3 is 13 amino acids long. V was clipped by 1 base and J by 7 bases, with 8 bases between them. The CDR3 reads CATSRGQVNEQFF. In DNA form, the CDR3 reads TGTGCCACCAGCAGAGGACAGGTAAATGAGCAGTTCTTC.

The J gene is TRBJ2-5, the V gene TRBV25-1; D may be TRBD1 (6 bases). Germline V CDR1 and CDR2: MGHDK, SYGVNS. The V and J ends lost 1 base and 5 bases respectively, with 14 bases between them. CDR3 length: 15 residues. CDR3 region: CASSELGTRWETQYF. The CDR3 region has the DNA TGTGCCAGCAGTGAATTAGGGACACGGTGGGAGACCCAGTACTTC.

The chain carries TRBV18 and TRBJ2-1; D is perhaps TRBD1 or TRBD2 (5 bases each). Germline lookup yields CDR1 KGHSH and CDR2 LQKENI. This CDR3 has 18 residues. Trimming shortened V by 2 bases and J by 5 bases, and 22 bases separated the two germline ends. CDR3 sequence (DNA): TGTGCCAGCTCACCAGGGGGTAAGGCCACCCCTAGAGACAATGAGCAGTTCTTC. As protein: CASSPGGKATPRDNEQFF.

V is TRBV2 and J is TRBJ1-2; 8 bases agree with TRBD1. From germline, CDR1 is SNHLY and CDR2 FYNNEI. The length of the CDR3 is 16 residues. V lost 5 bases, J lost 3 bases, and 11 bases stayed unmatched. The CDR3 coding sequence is TGTGCCAGCAGTCCCGTCAGTGGGACAGGCCACTATGGCTACACCTTC. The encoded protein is CASSPVSGTGHYGYTF. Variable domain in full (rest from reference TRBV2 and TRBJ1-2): EPEVTQTPSHQVTQMGQEVILRCVPISNHLYFYWYRQILGQKVEFLVSFYNNEISEKSEIFDDQFSVERPDGSNFTLKIRSTKLEDSAMYFCASSPVSGTGHYGYTFGSGTRLTVV.

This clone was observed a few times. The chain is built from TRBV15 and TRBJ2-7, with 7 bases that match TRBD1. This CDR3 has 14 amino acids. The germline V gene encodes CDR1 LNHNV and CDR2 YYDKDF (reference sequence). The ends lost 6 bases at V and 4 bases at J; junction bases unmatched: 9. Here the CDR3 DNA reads TGTGCCACCAGATCGGACAGGCCAGGTTACGAGCAGTACTTC. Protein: CATRSDRPGYEQYF.

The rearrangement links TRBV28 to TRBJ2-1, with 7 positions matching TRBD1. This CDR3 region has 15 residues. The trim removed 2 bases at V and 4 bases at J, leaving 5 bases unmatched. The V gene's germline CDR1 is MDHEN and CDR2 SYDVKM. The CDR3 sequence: CASSLPGGMYNEQFF. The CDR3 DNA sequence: TGTGCCAGCAGTTTACCAGGGGGTATGTACAATGAGCAGTTCTTC.

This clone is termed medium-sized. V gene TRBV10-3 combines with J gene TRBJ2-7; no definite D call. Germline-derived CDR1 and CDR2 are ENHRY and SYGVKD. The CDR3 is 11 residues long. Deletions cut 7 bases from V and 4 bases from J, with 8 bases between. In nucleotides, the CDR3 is TGTGCCATCATATCTGGGTACGAGCAGTACTTC. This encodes CAIISGYEQYF.

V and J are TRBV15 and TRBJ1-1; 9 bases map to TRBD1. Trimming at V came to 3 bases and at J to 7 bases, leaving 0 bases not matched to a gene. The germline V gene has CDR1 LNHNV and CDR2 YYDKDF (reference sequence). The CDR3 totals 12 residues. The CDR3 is CATSRGQGEAFF. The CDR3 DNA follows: TGTGCCACCAGCAGGGGACAGGGTGAAGCTTTCTTT. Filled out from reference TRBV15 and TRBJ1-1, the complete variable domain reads DAMVIQNPRYQVTQFGKPVTLSCSQTLNHNVMYWYQQKSSQAPKLLFHYYDKDFNNEADTPDNFQSRRPNTSFCFLDIRSPGLGDTAMYLCATSRGQGEAFFGQGTRLTVV.

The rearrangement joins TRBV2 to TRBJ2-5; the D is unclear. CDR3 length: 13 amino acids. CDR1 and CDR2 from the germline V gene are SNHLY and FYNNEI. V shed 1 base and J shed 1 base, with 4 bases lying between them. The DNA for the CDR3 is TGTGCCAGCAGTGAAGGCACCCAAGAGACCCAGTACTTC. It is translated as CASSEGTQETQYF.

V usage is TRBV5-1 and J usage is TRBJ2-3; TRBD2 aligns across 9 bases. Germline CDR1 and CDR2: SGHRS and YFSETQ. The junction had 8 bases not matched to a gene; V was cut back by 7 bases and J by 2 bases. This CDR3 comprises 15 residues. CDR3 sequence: CASAEGTSPTDTQYF. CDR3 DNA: TGCGCCAGCGCGGAGGGGACTAGCCCCACAGATACGCAGTATTTT.

The CDR3 region has the DNA TGTGCCAGCAGTTCGGGACCGGGACAGGGGGTAGAGTACTTC. This encodes CASSSGPGQGVEYF. The chain is built from TRBV6-5 and TRBJ2-7, with 11 bases aligning to TRBD1. The germline V gene encodes CDR1 MNHEY and CDR2 SVGAGI. The CDR3 runs to 14 residues. Trimming at V came to 4 bases and at J to 11 bases, leaving 10 bases not matched to a gene.

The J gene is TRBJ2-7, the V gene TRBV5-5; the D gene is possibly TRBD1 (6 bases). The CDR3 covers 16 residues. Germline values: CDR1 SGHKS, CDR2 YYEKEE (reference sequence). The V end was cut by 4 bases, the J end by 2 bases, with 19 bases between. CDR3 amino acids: CASSQEDQGSPYEQYF. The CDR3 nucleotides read TGTGCCAGCAGCCAAGAGGACCAGGGGAGTCCCTACGAGCAGTACTTC.

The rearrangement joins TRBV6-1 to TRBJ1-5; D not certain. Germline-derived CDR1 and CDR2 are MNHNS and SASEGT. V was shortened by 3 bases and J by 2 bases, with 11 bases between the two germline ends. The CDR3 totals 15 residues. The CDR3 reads CASSEPPGGNQPQHF. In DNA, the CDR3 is TGTGCCAGCAGTGAGCCCCCTGGAGGCAATCAGCCCCAGCATTTT.

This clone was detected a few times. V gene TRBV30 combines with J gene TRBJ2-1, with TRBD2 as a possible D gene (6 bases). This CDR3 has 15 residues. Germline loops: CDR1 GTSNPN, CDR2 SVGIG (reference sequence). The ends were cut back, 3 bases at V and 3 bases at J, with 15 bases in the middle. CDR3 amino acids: CAWSEAGKDYNEQFF. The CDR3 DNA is TGTGCCTGGAGCGAGGCGGGGAAAGACTACAATGAGCAGTTCTTC.

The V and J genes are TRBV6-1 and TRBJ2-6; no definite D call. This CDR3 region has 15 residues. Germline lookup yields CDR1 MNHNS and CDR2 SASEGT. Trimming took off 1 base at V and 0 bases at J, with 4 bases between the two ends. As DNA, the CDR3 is TGTGCCAGCAGTGAAGTAAGCTCTGGGGCCAACGTCCTGACTTTC. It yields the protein CASSEVSSGANVLTF.

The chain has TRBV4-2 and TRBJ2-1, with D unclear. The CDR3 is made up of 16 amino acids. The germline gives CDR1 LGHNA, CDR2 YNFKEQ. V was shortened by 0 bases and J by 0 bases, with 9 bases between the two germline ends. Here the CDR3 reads CASSQEHSSSYNEQFF. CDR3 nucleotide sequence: TGTGCCAGCAGCCAAGAACACTCGAGCTCCTACAATGAGCAGTTCTTC.

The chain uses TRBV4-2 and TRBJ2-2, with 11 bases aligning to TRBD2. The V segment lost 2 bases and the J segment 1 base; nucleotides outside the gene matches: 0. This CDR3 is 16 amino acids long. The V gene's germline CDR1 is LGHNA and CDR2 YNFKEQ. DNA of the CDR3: TGTGCCAGCAGCCAACTAGCGGGGGGGAACACCGGGGAGCTGTTTTTT. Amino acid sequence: CASSQLAGGNTGELFF.

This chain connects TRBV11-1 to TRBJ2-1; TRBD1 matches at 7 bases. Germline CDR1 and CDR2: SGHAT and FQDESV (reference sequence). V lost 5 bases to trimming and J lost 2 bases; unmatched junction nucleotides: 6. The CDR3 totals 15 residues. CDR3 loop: CASSPTGNPYNEQFF. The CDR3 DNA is TGTGCCAGCAGCCCGACAGGGAACCCCTACAATGAGCAGTTCTTC.

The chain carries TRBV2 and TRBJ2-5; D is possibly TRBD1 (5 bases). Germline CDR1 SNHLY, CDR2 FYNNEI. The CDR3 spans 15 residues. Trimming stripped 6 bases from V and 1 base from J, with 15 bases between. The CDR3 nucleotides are TGTGCCAGCAGCCCCTGGCAGGGCGGCCAAGAGACCCAGTACTTC. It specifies CASSPWQGGQETQYF.

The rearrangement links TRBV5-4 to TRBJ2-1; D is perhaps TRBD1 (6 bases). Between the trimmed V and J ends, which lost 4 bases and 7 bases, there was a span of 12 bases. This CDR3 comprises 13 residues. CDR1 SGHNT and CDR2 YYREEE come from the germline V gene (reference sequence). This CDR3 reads CASSLRGGNEQFF. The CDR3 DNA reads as TGTGCCAGCAGCCTCAGGGGCGGAAATGAGCAGTTCTTC.

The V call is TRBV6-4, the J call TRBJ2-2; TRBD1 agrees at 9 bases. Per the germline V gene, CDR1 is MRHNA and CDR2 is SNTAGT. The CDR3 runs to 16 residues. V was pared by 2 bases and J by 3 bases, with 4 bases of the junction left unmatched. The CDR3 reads CASSDTTGGDTGELFF. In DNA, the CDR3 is TGTGCCAGCAGTGACACGACAGGGGGGGACACCGGGGAGCTGTTTTTT.

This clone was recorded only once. The CDR3 spells CASSLSPLGAAKNIQYF. DNA for the CDR3: TGTGCCAGCAGTTTATCGCCCTTGGGGGCTGCCAAAAACATTCAGTACTTC. The chain couples TRBV27 to TRBJ2-4; TRBD1 is a possible D gene (6 bases). V was shortened by 0 bases and J by 1 base, with 13 bases between the two germline ends. The V gene's germline CDR1 is MNHEY and CDR2 SMNVEV (reference sequence). This CDR3 has 17 residues.

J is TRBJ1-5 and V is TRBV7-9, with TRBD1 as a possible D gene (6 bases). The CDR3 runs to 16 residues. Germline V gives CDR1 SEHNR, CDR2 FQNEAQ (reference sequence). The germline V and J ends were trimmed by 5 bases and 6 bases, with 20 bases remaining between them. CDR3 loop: CASSQLTGGFAQPQHF. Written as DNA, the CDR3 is TGTGCCAGCAGCCAGTTGACAGGAGGTTTTGCTCAGCCCCAGCATTTT.

The CDR3 here is CASSSISGGPDTQYF. The CDR3 DNA reads as TGTGCCAGCAGTTCGATTAGCGGGGGGCCAGATACGCAGTATTTT. The J gene is TRBJ2-3, the V gene TRBV6-4; 10 nucleotides match TRBD2. Germline lookup yields CDR1 MRHNA and CDR2 SNTAGT. Trimming took 5 bases from V and 4 from J; bases not matched to a gene: 6. CDR3 size: 15 residues.